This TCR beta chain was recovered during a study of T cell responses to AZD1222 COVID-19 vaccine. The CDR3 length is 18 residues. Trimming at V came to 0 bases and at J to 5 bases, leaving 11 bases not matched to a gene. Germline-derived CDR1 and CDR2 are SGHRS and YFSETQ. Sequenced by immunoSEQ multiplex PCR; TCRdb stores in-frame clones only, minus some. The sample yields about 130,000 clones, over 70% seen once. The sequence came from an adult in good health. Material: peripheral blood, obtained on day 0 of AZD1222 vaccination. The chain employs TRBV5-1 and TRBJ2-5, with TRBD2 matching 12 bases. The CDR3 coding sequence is TGCGCCAGCAGCTTGGCGGAGGAGACTAGCGGGAGAAAGGAGACCCAGTACTTC. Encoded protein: CASSLAEETSGRKETQYF.